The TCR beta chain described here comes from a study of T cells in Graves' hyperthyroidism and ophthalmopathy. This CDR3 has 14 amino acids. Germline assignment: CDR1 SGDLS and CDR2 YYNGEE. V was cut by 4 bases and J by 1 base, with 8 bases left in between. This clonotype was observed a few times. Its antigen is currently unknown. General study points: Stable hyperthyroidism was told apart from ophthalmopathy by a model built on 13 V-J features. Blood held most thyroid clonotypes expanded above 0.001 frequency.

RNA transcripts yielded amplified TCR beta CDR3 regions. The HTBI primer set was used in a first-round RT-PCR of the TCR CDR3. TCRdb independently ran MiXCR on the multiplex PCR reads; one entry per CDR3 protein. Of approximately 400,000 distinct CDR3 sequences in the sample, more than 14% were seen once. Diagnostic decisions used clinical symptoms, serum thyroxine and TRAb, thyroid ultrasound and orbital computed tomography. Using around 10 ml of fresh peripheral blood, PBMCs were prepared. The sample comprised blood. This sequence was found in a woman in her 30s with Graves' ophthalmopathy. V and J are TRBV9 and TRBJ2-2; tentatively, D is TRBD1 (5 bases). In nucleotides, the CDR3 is TGTGCCAGCAGCATCACAGGGAACACCGGGGAGCTGTTTTTT. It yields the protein CASSITGNTGELFF. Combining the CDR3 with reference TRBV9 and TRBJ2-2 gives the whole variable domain DSGVTQTPKHLITATGQRVTLRCSPRSGDLSVYWYQQSLDQGLQFLIQYYNGEERAKGNILERFSAQQFPDLHSELNLSSLELGDSALYFCASSITGNTGELFFGEGSRLTVL.